A single sample gave rise to the 25 T cell receptor beta chains below, sequenced in a study of cytomegalovirus exposure and HLA in healthy donors. It was with 60 Vbeta and 13 Jbeta primers that the PCR ran. The repertoire was sequenced with immunoSEQ multiplex PCR; TCRdb's copy has only in-frame clones and lacks some. The repertoire has 170,000 or so clones, over 70% of them found once; the top ten carry approximately 0.51%. Sequenced input: PBMCs. Receptor source: a woman between 50 and 59 years old in good health and CMV-seronegative.

The gene calls are TRBV28 and TRBJ1-2, with 10 bases lining up with TRBD1. The CDR3 spans 16 residues. Germline loops: CDR1 MDHEN, CDR2 SYDVKM. J was trimmed by 5 bases and V by 5 bases; bases with no gene match: 11. Here the CDR3 DNA reads TGTGCCAGCAGTATGACAGGGGGCGGGGGAGGGTATGGCTACACCTTC. Residues: CASSMTGGGGGYGYTF.

The chain has TRBV4-1 and TRBJ2-5; D might be TRBD1 (6 bases). This CDR3 comprises 16 residues. V was clipped by 2 bases and J by 1 base, with 14 bases between them. Germline CDR1 MGHRA, CDR2 YSYEKL. DNA of the CDR3: TGCGCCAGCAGCCAACGGCCAGGGGTAGCCCAAGAGACCCAGTACTTC. It is translated as CASSQRPGVAQETQYF.

The V call is TRBV7-9, the J call TRBJ2-7; 9 nucleotides agree with TRBD2. CDR3 length: 15 amino acids. With V trimmed by 0 bases and J by 7 bases, 7 bases remained unmatched. Germline values: CDR1 SEHNR, CDR2 FQNEAQ (reference sequence). CDR3 region: CASSLAGTSSVEQYF. The CDR3 DNA reads TGTGCCAGCAGCTTAGCCGGGACTAGCTCGGTAGAGCAGTACTTC. The variable domain in full, completed from reference TRBV7-9 and TRBJ2-7, reads DTGVSQNPRHKITKRGQNVTFRCDPISEHNRLYWYRQTLGQGPEFLTYFQNEAQLEKSRLLSDRFSAERPKGSFSTLEIQRTEQGDSAMYLCASSLAGTSSVEQYFGPGTRLTVT.

V is TRBV28 and J is TRBJ2-7; weak D call: TRBD2 (7 bases). The V gene's germline CDR1 is MDHEN and CDR2 SYDVKM. There are 11 residues in the CDR3. Trimming removed 9 bases at V and 5 bases at J, with 11 bases between. As DNA, the CDR3 is TGTGCCAGTGGGGGGGCCGACGAGCAGTACTTC. Its translation is CASGGADEQYF.

In this sample, this clone turned up once. The gene calls are TRBV28 and TRBJ2-7; 13 bases fit TRBD2. The germline gives CDR1 MDHEN, CDR2 SYDVKM. The CDR3 contains 16 residues. The ends lost 5 bases at V and 3 bases at J; junction bases unmatched: 7. CDR3 residues: CASSPGTSGTNYEQYF. The DNA for the CDR3 is TGTGCCAGCAGTCCCGGGACTAGCGGGACCAACTACGAGCAGTACTTC. Full variable domain (rest looked up from reference TRBV28 and TRBJ2-7): DVKVTQSSRYLVKRTGEKVFLECVQDMDHENMFWYRQDPGLGLRLIYFSYDVKMKEKGDIPEGYSVSREKKERFSLILESASTNQTSMYLCASSPGTSGTNYEQYFGPGTRLTVT.

This chain links TRBV5-1 with TRBJ2-1; D is ambiguous. V was clipped by 0 bases and J by 8 bases, with 3 bases between them. Germline lookup yields CDR1 SGHRS and CDR2 YFSETQ. The CDR3 is 11 residues long. The CDR3 region is CASSLGHEQFF. CDR3 DNA: TGCGCCAGCAGCTTGGGGCATGAGCAGTTCTTC.

The rearrangement uses TRBV27 and TRBJ2-3; a possible D gene is TRBD2 (5 bases). Trimming stripped 4 bases from V and 6 bases from J, with 8 bases between. CDR1 is MNHEY and CDR2 is SMNVEV in the germline V gene (reference sequence). The CDR3 covers 12 residues. In nucleotides, the CDR3 is TGTGCCAGCAGTTCGGGGTCCGATACGCAGTATTTT. Protein product: CASSSGSDTQYF.

This clone was counted a single time. The CDR3 bases are TGTGCCAGCATCCGACAGCAAGAGACCCAGTACTTC. Its translation is CASIRQQETQYF. The V and J genes are TRBV2 and TRBJ2-5; weak D call: TRBD1 (5 bases). Trimming took off 7 bases at V and 2 bases at J, with 8 bases between the two ends. Germline assignment: CDR1 SNHLY and CDR2 FYNNEI. This CDR3 comprises 12 residues.

J is TRBJ1-3 and V is TRBV10-3; D gene ambiguous. The CDR3 sequence is 14 residues long. CDR1 is ENHRY, CDR2 SYGVKD, per germline. The ends were cut back, 8 bases at V and 0 bases at J, with 11 bases in the middle. DNA for the CDR3: TGTGCCATCCCGGTGGTGAGCTCTGGAAACACCATATATTTT. Its protein product is CAIPVVSSGNTIYF.

The genes are TRBV28 and TRBJ1-2, with D unclear. Germline-derived CDR1 and CDR2 are MDHEN and SYDVKM. V lost 6 bases, J lost 1 base, and 9 bases lay in between. This CDR3 spans 13 amino acids. In nucleotides, the CDR3 is TGTGCCAGCAGGCCAGTCTTTAACTATGGCTACACCTTC. It codes for CASRPVFNYGYTF.

This chain links TRBV7-2 with TRBJ1-2, with TRBD1 identical over 8 bases. Germline assignment: CDR1 SGHTA and CDR2 FQGNSA. This CDR3 region has 16 residues. After removal of 5 bases from V and 4 bases from J, the junction contained 12 bases not matched to a gene. The CDR3 bases are TGTGCCAGCAGCGACCGGGACAGGCGTCGAGGCTATGGCTACACCTTC. Protein: CASSDRDRRRGYGYTF.

This chain links TRBV5-6 with TRBJ2-7; 7 nucleotides line up with TRBD1. Germline lookup yields CDR1 SGHDT and CDR2 YYEEEE. The CDR3 length is 16 residues. V lost 0 bases, J lost 5 bases, and 11 bases stayed unmatched. Written as DNA, the CDR3 is TGTGCCAGCAGCTTGGGTGGCAGGGGGTGGTCAGACGAGCAGTACTTC. Translating it yields CASSLGGRGWSDEQYF.

This clone occurred a few times. Here the CDR3 reads CATLEEMNTEAFF. CDR3 nucleotide sequence: TGTGCCACCCTAGAGGAAATGAACACTGAAGCTTTCTTT. The chain couples TRBV28 to TRBJ1-1; D unresolved. The CDR3 length is 13 residues. Between the trimmed V and J ends, which lost 10 bases and 0 bases, there was a span of 12 bases. From germline, CDR1 is MDHEN and CDR2 SYDVKM.

The J gene is TRBJ2-7, the V gene TRBV15, with TRBD2 matching 14 bases. V gave up 1 base and J gave up 0 bases; unmatched junction bases: 5. CDR1 is LNHNV, CDR2 YYDKDF, per germline (reference sequence). The CDR3 extends over 18 amino acids. CDR3 nucleotide sequence: TGTGCCACCAGCAGAGGACTAGCGGGGGGGCCCAGCTCCTACGAGCAGTACTTC. Its protein product is CATSRGLAGGPSSYEQYF.

This rearrangement joins TRBV5-8 to TRBJ1-5; 11 positions match TRBD1. The CDR3 extends over 14 amino acids. Germline loops: CDR1 SGHTS, CDR2 YDEGEE. Trimming removed 5 bases from V and 5 bases from J; junction bases left unmatched: 3. In nucleotides, the CDR3 is TGTGCCAGCAGTATGGGACAGGGGGATCAGCCCCAGCATTTT. Translated, it gives CASSMGQGDQPQHF. The full variable domain, in which reference TRBV5-8 and TRBJ1-5 provide the parts outside the CDR3, is EAGVTQSPTHLIKTRGQQATLRCSPISGHTSVYWYQQALGLGLQFLLWYDEGEERNRGNFPPRFSGRQFPNYSSELNVNALELEDSALYLCASSMGQGDQPQHFGDGTRLSIL.

Written as DNA, the CDR3 is TGCGCCAGCAGCCAAGATCCCAGCGGGACTGGGTATGAGCAGTTCTTC. Encoded protein: CASSQDPSGTGYEQFF. This chain joins TRBV4-1 and TRBJ2-1; 7 bases are a match to TRBD2. The CDR3 runs 16 residues. Losses at the gene ends were 0 bases for V and 8 bases for J; bases not matched to a gene: 10. The germline CDR1 and CDR2 sequences are MGHRA and YSYEKL.

The chain couples TRBV6-5 to TRBJ2-2, with TRBD1 matching over 7 bases. The germline V gene encodes CDR1 MNHEY and CDR2 SVGAGI. This CDR3 is built from 15 residues. The V gene end was trimmed by 2 bases and the J gene end by 6 bases; junction bases not matched to a gene: 6. The CDR3, as DNA: TGTGCCAGCAGTTACGTTAGGGGGCAATCCGGGGAGCTGTTTTTT. Protein product: CASSYVRGQSGELFF.

In its sample, this clone was seen once. This chain uses TRBV5-4 with TRBJ2-1, with TRBD2 identical over 11 bases. The CDR3 runs to 17 residues. Germline values: CDR1 SGHNT, CDR2 YYREEE (reference sequence). With 0 bases clipped from V and 6 bases from J, the junction kept 8 bases outside the gene matches. For the CDR3, the DNA is TGTGCCAGCAGCTTGGGAGGAACTAGCGGGAGATTCAATGAGCAGTTCTTC. Protein sequence: CASSLGGTSGRFNEQFF.

The V call is TRBV28, the J call TRBJ1-2; possible D gene TRBD1, 6 bases. CDR1 and CDR2 from the germline V gene are MDHEN and SYDVKM. The germline V and J ends were trimmed by 5 bases and 4 bases, with 17 bases remaining between them. The CDR3 totals 15 residues. In DNA, the CDR3 is TGTGCCAGCAGTCTGGCACAGGGTTTCGGCTATGGCTACACCTTC. Its translation: CASSLAQGFGYGYTF.

The rearrangement joins TRBV6-1 to TRBJ1-2; 7 bases match TRBD1. J was trimmed by 5 bases and V by 4 bases; bases with no gene match: 4. The CDR3 is made up of 13 amino acids. Per the germline V gene, CDR1 is MNHNS and CDR2 is SASEGT. CDR3 sequence reads: CASSGSGQYGYTF. The DNA of the CDR3 is TGTGCCAGCAGTGGTTCGGGACAGTATGGCTACACCTTC.

The genes are TRBV7-2 and TRBJ2-5, with TRBD2 identical over 7 bases. Trimming removed 2 bases from V and 4 bases from J; junction bases left unmatched: 7. CDR1 is SGHTA, CDR2 FQGNSA, per germline. This CDR3 has 15 amino acids. CDR3 region: CASSLQTGGRETQYF. The CDR3, as DNA: TGTGCCAGCAGCTTACAGACCGGGGGGAGAGAGACCCAGTACTTC. Combining the CDR3 with reference TRBV7-2 and TRBJ2-5 gives the whole variable domain GAGVSQSPSNKVTEKGKDVELRCDPISGHTALYWYRQSLGQGLEFLIYFQGNSAPDKSGLPSDRFSAERTGGSVSTLTIQRTQQEDSAVYLCASSLQTGGRETQYFGPGTRLLVL.

The rearrangement links TRBV27 to TRBJ2-1, with TRBD2 matching over 16 bases. The CDR3 contains 19 residues. Trimming at V came to 3 bases and at J to 3 bases, leaving 8 bases not matched to a gene. The germline CDR1 and CDR2 sequences are MNHEY and SMNVEV (reference sequence). DNA for the CDR3: TGTGCCAGCAGTTTCGAACCGGGACTAGCGGGAGGGATCTACAATGAGCAGTTCTTC. Translating gives CASSFEPGLAGGIYNEQFF.

This clone was counted once. This chain's CDR3 is CASSSRDRGQETQYF. CDR3 coding DNA: TGTGCCAGCAGCTCACGGGACAGGGGACAGGAGACCCAGTACTTC. The chain has TRBV5-6 and TRBJ2-5; 10 bases agree with TRBD1. CDR3 length: 15 residues. V shed 3 bases, J shed 5 bases, and the junction held 7 bases outside the gene matches. The germline gives CDR1 SGHDT, CDR2 YYEEEE.

The rearrangement links TRBV5-1 to TRBJ2-1; 10 bases are shared with TRBD1. The CDR3 is made up of 15 amino acids. The trim removed 0 bases at V and 5 bases at J, leaving 2 bases unmatched. CDR1 and CDR2 from the germline V gene are SGHRS and YFSETQ. The CDR3 reads CASSLGQGADNEQFF. The CDR3 nucleotides are TGCGCCAGCAGCTTGGGACAGGGGGCTGACAATGAGCAGTTCTTC.

This chain uses TRBV7-2 with TRBJ2-7; 7 positions match TRBD2. V lost 6 bases, J lost 4 bases, and 9 bases stayed unmatched. Germline values: CDR1 SGHTA, CDR2 FQGNSA. This CDR3 has 14 residues. CDR3 amino acids: CASSSAGGGYEQYF. The CDR3 DNA follows: TGTGCCAGCAGTTCGGCTGGGGGGGGGTACGAGCAGTACTTC.